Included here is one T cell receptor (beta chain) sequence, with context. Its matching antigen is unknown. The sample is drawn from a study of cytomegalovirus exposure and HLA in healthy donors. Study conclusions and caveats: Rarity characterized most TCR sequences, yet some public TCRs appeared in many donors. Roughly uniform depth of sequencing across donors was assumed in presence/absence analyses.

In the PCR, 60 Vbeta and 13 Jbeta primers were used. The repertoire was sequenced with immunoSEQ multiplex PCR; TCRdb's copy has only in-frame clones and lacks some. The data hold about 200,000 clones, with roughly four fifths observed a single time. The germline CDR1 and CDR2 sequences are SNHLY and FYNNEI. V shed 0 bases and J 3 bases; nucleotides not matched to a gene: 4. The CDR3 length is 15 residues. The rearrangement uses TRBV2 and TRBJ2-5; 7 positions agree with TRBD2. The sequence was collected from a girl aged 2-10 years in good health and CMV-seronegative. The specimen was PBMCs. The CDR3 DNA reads TGTGCCAGCAGTGAAGCCAGTCTAGCGGAAGAGACCCAGTACTTC. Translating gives CASSEASLAEETQYF.